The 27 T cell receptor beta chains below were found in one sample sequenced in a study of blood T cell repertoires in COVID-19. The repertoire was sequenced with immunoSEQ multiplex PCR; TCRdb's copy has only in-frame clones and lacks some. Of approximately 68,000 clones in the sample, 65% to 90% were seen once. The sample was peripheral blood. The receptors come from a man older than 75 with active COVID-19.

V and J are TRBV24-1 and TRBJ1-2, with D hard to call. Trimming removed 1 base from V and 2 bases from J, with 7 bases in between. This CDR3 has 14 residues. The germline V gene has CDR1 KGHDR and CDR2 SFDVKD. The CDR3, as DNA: TGTGCCACCAGTGATTTCGGAGTAAACTATGGCTACACCTTC. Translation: CATSDFGVNYGYTF.

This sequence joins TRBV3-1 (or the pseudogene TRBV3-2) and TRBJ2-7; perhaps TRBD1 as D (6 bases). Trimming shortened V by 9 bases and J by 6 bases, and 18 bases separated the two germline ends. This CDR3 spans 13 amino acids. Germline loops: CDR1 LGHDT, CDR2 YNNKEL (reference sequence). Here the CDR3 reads CARPFRQASEQYF. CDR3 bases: TGTGCCAGACCCTTCCGACAGGCGAGCGAGCAGTACTTC.

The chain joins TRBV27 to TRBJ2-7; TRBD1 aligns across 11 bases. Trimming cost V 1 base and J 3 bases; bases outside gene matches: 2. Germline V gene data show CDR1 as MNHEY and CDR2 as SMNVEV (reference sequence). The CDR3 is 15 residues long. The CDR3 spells CASSLFGTGGYEQYF. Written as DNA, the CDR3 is TGTGCCAGCAGTTTATTCGGGACAGGGGGCTACGAGCAGTACTTC.

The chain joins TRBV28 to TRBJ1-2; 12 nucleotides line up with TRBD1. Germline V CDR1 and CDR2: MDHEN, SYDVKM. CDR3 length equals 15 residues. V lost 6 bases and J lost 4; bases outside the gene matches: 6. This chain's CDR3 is CASSSGQGATYGYTF. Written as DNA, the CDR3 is TGTGCCAGCAGCTCGGGACAGGGGGCAACCTATGGCTACACCTTC.

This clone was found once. As DNA, the CDR3 is TGCGCCAGCAGCATACAAGGGACAGGGGCATTCGAGGGCTACACCTTC. It is translated as CASSIQGTGAFEGYTF. The chain links TRBV5-1 to TRBJ1-2; 10 bases fit TRBD1. Germline CDR1 SGHRS, CDR2 YFSETQ. The CDR3 totals 16 residues. V lost 4 bases and J lost 8; bases outside the gene matches: 14.

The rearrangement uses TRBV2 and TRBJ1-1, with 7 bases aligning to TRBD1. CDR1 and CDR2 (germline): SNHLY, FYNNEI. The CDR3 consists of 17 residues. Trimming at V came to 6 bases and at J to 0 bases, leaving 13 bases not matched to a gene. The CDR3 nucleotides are TGTGCCAGCAGAGCGACAGGGACCTGGCGCATGAACACTGAAGCTTTCTTT. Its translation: CASRATGTWRMNTEAFF.

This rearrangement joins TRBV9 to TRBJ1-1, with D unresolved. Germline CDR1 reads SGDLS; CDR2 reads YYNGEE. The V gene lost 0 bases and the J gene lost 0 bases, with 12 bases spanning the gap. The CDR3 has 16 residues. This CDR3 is CASSVEVGGMNTEAFF. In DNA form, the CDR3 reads TGTGCCAGCAGCGTAGAAGTGGGAGGAATGAACACTGAAGCTTTCTTT.

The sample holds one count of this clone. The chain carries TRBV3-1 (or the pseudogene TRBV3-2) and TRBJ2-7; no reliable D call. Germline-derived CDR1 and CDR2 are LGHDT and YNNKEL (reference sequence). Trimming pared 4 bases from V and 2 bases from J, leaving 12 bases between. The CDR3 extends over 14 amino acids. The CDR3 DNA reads TGTGCCAGCAGCCTTACCCCCGTAGCCTACGAGCAGTACTTC. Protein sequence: CASSLTPVAYEQYF.

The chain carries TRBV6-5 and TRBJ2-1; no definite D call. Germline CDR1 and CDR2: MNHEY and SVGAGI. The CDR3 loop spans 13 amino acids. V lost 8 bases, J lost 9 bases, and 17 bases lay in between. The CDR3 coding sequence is TGTGCCAGCGCCTTCAATCTTAGATCTGAGCAGTTCTTC. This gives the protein CASAFNLRSEQFF.

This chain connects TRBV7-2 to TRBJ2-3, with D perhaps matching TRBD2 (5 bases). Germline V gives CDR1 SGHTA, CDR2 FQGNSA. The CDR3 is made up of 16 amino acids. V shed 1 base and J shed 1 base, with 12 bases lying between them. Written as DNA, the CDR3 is TGTGCCAGCAGCTTAGTAGGCGGGTCTCGCACAGATACGCAGTATTTT. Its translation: CASSLVGGSRTDTQYF.

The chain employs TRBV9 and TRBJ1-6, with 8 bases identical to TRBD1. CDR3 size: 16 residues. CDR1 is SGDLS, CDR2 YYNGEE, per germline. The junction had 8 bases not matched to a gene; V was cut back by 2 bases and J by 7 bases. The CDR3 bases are TGTGCCAGCAGCGTCCTAGGGGACAGGATAAATTCACCCCTCCACTTT. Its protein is CASSVLGDRINSPLHF.

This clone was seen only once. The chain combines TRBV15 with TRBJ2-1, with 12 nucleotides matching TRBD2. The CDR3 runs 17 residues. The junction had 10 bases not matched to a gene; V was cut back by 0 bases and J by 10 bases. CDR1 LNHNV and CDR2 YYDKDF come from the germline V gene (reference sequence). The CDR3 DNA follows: TGTGCCACCAGCAGAGATGATAGACTAGCGGGGGCCGGGGAGCAGTTCTTC. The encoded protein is CATSRDDRLAGAGEQFF.

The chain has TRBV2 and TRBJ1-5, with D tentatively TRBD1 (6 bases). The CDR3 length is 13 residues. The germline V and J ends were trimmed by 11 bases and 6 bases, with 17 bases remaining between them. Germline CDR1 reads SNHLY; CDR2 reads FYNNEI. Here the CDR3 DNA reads TGTGCCGGCCGACAGGTGATGGGTCAGCCCCAGCATTTT. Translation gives CAGRQVMGQPQHF.

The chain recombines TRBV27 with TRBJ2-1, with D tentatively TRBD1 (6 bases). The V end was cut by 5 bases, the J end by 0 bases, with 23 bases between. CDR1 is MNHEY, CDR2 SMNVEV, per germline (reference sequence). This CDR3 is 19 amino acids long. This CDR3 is CASSIRRGRRVSSYNEQFF. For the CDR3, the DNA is TGTGCCAGCAGTATACGCAGGGGACGGCGGGTAAGCTCCTACAATGAGCAGTTCTTC.

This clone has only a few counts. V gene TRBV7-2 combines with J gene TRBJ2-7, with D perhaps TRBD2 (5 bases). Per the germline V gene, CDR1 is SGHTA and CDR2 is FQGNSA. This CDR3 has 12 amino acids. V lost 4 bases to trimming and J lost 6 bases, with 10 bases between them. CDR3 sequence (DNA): TGTGCCAGCAGCTCAGACTACCGCGAGCAGTACTTC. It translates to CASSSDYREQYF. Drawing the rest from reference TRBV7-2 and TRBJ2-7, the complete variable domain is GAGVSQSPSNKVTEKGKDVELRCDPISGHTALYWYRQSLGQGLEFLIYFQGNSAPDKSGLPSDRFSAERTGGSVSTLTIQRTQQEDSAVYLCASSSDYREQYFGPGTRLTVT.

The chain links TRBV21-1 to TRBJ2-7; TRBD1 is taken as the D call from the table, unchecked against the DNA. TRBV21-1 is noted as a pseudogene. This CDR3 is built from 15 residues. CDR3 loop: CASSKRGQGGYEQYF. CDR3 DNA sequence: TGTGCCAGCAGCAAACGAGGACAGGGGGGCTACGAGCAGTACTTC.

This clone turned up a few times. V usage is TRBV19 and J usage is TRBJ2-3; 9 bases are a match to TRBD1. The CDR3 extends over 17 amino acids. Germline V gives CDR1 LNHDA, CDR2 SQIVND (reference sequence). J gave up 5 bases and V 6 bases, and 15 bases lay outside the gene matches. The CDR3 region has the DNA TGTGCCAGTAGCCTCAAAGGGACAGGGCTTTTAGGAGATACGCAGTATTTT. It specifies CASSLKGTGLLGDTQYF.

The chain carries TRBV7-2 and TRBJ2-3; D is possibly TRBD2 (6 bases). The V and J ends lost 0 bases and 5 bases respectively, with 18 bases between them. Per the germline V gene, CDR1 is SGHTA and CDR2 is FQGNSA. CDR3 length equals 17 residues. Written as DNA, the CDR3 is TGTGCCAGCAGCTTAGCGGGCGGGACGAGAACAGGAGATACGCAGTATTTT. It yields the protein CASSLAGGTRTGDTQYF.

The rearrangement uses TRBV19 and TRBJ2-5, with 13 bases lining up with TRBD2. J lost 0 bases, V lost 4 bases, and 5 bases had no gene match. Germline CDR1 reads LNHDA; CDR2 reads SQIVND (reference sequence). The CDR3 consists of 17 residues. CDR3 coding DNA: TGTGCCAGTAGTAGACGACTAGCGGGAGGCTACCAAGAGACCCAGTACTTC. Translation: CASSRRLAGGYQETQYF.

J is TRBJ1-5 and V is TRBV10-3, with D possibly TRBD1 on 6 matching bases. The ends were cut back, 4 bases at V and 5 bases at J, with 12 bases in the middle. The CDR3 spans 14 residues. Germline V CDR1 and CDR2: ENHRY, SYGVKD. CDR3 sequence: CAISATGLDQPQHF. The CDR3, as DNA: TGTGCCATCAGTGCGACAGGACTAGATCAGCCCCAGCATTTT.

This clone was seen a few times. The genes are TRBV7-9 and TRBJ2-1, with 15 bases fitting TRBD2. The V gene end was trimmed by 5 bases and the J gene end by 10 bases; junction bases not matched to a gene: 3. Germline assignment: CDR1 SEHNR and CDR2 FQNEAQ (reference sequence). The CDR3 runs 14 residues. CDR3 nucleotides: TGTGCCAGCAGCCCAGGGACTAGCGGGAGGGAGCAGTTCTTC. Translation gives CASSPGTSGREQFF.

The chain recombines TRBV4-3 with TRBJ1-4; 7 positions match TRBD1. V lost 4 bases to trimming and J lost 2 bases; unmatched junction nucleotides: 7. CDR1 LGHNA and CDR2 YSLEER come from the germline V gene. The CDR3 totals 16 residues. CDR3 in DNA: TGCGCCAGCAGCCGAGACAGGGAATTGACTAATGAAAAACTGTTTTTT. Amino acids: CASSRDRELTNEKLFF.

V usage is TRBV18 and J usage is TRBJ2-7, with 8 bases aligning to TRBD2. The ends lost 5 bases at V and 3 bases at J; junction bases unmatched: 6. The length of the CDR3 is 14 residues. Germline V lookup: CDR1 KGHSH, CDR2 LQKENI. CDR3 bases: TGTGCCAGCTCAGAGCTAGCGGGTGACTACGAGCAGTACTTC. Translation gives CASSELAGDYEQYF. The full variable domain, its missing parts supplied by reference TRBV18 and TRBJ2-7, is NAGVMQNPRHLVRRRGQEARLRCSPMKGHSHVYWYRQLPEEGLKFMVYLQKENIIDESGMPKERFSAEFPKEGPSILRIQQVVRGDSAAYFCASSELAGDYEQYFGPGTRLTVT.

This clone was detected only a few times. CDR3 in amino acids: CASSLVQGGTEAFF. The CDR3 bases are TGTGCCAGCAGCTTGGTACAGGGTGGCACTGAAGCTTTCTTT. The chain links TRBV5-8 to TRBJ1-1; weak D call: TRBD1 (6 bases). CDR1 and CDR2 (germline): SGHTS, YDEGEE. The ends were cut back, 0 bases at V and 4 bases at J, with 10 bases in the middle. The CDR3 has 14 amino acids.

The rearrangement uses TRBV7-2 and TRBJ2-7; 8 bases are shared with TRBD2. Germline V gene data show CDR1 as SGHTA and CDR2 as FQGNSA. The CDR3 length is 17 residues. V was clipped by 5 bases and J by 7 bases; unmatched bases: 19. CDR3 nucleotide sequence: TGTGCCAGCAGCGGTCGAGGAGCGGGGGTTCCAACACGAGAGCAGTACTTC. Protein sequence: CASSGRGAGVPTREQYF.

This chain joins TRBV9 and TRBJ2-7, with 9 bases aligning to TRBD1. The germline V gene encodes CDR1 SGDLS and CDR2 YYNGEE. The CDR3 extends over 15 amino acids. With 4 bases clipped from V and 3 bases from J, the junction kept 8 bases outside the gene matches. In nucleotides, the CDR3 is TGTGCCAGCAGCCCCACCGGGACAGGGAACTACGAGCAGTACTTC. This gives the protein CASSPTGTGNYEQYF.

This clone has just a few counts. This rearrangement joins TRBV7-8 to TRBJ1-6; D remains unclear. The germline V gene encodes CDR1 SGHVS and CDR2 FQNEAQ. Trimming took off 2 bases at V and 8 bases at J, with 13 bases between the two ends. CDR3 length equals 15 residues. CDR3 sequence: CASSLYGVGDSPLHF. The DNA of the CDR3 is TGTGCCAGCAGCTTATACGGGGTCGGGGATTCACCCCTCCACTTT.